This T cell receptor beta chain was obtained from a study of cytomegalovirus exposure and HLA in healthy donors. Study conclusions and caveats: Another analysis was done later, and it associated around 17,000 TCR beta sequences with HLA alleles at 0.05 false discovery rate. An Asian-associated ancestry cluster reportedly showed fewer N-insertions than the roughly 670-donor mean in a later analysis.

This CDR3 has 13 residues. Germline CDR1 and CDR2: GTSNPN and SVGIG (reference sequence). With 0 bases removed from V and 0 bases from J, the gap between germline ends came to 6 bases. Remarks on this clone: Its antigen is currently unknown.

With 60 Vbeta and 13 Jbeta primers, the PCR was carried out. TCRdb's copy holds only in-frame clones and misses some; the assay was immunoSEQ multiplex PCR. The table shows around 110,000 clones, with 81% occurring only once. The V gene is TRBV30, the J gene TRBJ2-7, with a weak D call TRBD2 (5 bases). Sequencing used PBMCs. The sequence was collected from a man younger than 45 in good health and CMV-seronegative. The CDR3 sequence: CAWSVGSSYEQYF. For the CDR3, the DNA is TGTGCCTGGAGTGTGGGGAGCTCCTACGAGCAGTACTTC.